This paragraph covers one T cell receptor beta chain sequence. The sample originates from a study of OX40 agonist ivuxolimab in advanced cancers. Profiled with immunoSEQ multiplex PCR; TCRdb holds only in-frame clones, not every one. Among over 5,500 clones listed, about 85% were seen once. Baseline was the first blood sampling point, followed by cycle 4 day 1 and cycle 7 day 1. This sample comprised CD4+ or CD8+ T cells sorted from blood, obtained in a trial of the OX40 agonist ivuxolimab. The sequence was collected from an adult with an advanced solid tumor such as melanoma, head and neck, liver or kidney cancer.

The DNA for the CDR3 is TGTGCCAGCACCGAGGGCCCGAACGGGGAGACCCAGTACTTC. Residues: CASTEGPNGETQYF. This sequence joins TRBV7-6 and TRBJ2-5, with D tentatively TRBD2 (5 bases). V gave up 7 bases and J gave up 5 bases, with 17 bases separating them. In germline, CDR1 is SGHVS, CDR2 FNYEAQ. The CDR3 spans 14 residues.